A single sample gave rise to the 13 T cell receptor beta chains below, sequenced in a study of cytomegalovirus exposure and HLA in healthy donors. It was with 60 Vbeta and 13 Jbeta primers that the PCR ran. TCRdb's copy holds only in-frame clones and misses some; the assay was immunoSEQ multiplex PCR. The sample consists of about 160,000 clones, about 80% of them appearing once. Sequencing was performed on PBMCs. These receptors all stem from a man under 40 in good health and CMV-seronegative.

In nucleotides, the CDR3 is TGTGCCAGCAGTTTTACAGCCCATGGCAATCAGCCCCAGCATTTT. Translation gives CASSFTAHGNQPQHF. V is TRBV28 and J is TRBJ1-5, with unresolved D. The CDR3 covers 15 residues. The germline V gene has CDR1 MDHEN and CDR2 SYDVKM. Trimming stripped 3 bases from V and 2 bases from J, with 11 bases between.

The gene calls are TRBV15 and TRBJ2-7; 8 bases map to TRBD2. CDR1 LNHNV and CDR2 YYDKDF come from the germline V gene (reference sequence). Germline trimming cut 4 bases from V and 3 bases from J; bases unmatched to any gene: 8. There are 15 residues in the CDR3. CDR3 residues: CATSKTAGESYEQYF. CDR3 coding DNA: TGTGCCACCAGCAAAACAGCGGGAGAGAGCTACGAGCAGTACTTC.

The gene calls are TRBV19 and TRBJ1-5; 10 bases align to TRBD1. The length of the CDR3 is 15 residues. The V segment lost 5 bases and the J segment 4 bases; nucleotides outside the gene matches: 5. Germline values: CDR1 LNHDA, CDR2 SQIVND (reference sequence). The CDR3: CASSPRGQGNQPQHF. The CDR3 DNA is TGTGCCAGTAGTCCTCGGGGACAGGGGAATCAGCCCCAGCATTTT.

This clone was detected once. V is TRBV11-2 and J is TRBJ1-5; D not certain. This CDR3 has 14 residues. Trimming shortened V by 1 base and J by 6 bases, and 10 bases separated the two germline ends. Germline V gene lookup returns CDR1 SGHAT and CDR2 FQNNGV. The chain's CDR3 is CASSLAGGSQPQHF. CDR3 in DNA: TGTGCCAGCAGCTTAGCTGGAGGGAGTCAGCCCCAGCATTTT.

The rearrangement uses TRBV7-9 and TRBJ2-5, with D possibly being TRBD2 (6 bases). Deletions cut 1 base from V and 5 bases from J, with 14 bases between. The V gene's germline CDR1 is SEHNR and CDR2 FQNEAQ (reference sequence). This CDR3 region has 15 residues. CDR3 nucleotide sequence: TGTGCCAGCAGCTTAGGAGGCGCGGGACGGGAGACCCAGTACTTC. Translated: CASSLGGAGRETQYF.

The V and J genes are TRBV19 and TRBJ1-1, with 7 bases lining up with TRBD1. Germline V gene lookup returns CDR1 LNHDA and CDR2 SQIVND (reference sequence). This CDR3 has 13 amino acids. The V segment lost 2 bases and the J segment 6 bases; nucleotides outside the gene matches: 3. CDR3 amino acids: CASSILRGPEAFF. DNA for the CDR3: TGTGCCAGTAGTATACTTAGGGGGCCTGAAGCTTTCTTT.

This rearrangement joins TRBV5-1 to TRBJ1-4, with no clear D. The CDR3 runs to 15 residues. Germline V gene lookup returns CDR1 SGHRS and CDR2 YFSETQ. V was clipped by 0 bases and J by 4 bases, with 10 bases between them. CDR3 sequence reads: CASSLALSNNEKLFF. The CDR3 nucleotides are TGCGCCAGCAGCTTGGCCTTGAGCAATAATGAAAAACTGTTTTTT.

The J gene is TRBJ2-3, the V gene TRBV21-1; TRBD2, as called in the table, went unchecked against the DNA. TRBV21-1 is listed as a pseudogene. This CDR3 is built from 17 residues. DNA of the CDR3: TGTGCCACGAAAAGACTAGCGGGAGAGGTTAAAACAGATACGCAGTATTTT. Translation: CATKRLAGEVKTDTQYF.

The chain combines TRBV4-3 with TRBJ1-2; tentative D call: TRBD1 (6 bases). V dropped 0 bases and J dropped 8 bases, with 16 bases sitting between them. This CDR3 contains 15 residues. Germline CDR1 and CDR2: LGHNA and YSLEER. The CDR3 loop reads CASSQDLAGGGGYTF. The CDR3 DNA follows: TGCGCCAGCAGCCAAGATCTCGCGGGGGGCGGAGGCTACACCTTC.

This clone has only one observation. The chain joins TRBV7-2 to TRBJ1-5; 9 bases line up with TRBD1. J lost 5 bases, V lost 4 bases, and 15 bases had no gene match. This CDR3 comprises 18 residues. CDR1 SGHTA and CDR2 FQGNSA come from the germline V gene. CDR3 nucleotides: TGTGCCAGCAGCTCTGGATATACAGGGGGCACGGAACATCAGCCCCAGCATTTT. This translates into CASSSGYTGGTEHQPQHF.

This sequence joins TRBV30 and TRBJ2-3; 8 bases map to TRBD1. This CDR3 has 13 residues. Trimming cost V 7 bases and J 3 bases; bases outside gene matches: 6. Germline lookup yields CDR1 GTSNPN and CDR2 SVGIG (reference sequence). For the CDR3, the DNA is TGTGCCTACACAGGGGGTAGTACAGATACGCAGTATTTT. Translated: CAYTGGSTDTQYF.

The chain recombines TRBV11-2 with TRBJ2-7; 8 bases line up with TRBD1. Germline V gene sequence: CDR1 SGHAT, CDR2 FQNNGV. Trimming took 0 bases from V and 0 from J; bases not matched to a gene: 4. The CDR3 runs 16 residues. Written as DNA, the CDR3 is TGTGCCAGCAGCTTAGAGGGACAGGAAGTCTCCTACGAGCAGTACTTC. Encoded protein: CASSLEGQEVSYEQYF.

The chain is built from TRBV19 and TRBJ1-5, with a tentative D call TRBD1 (5 bases). The CDR3 covers 15 residues. Trimming stripped 5 bases from V and 6 bases from J, with 17 bases between. CDR1 LNHDA and CDR2 SQIVND come from the germline V gene (reference sequence). CDR3 DNA: TGTGCCAGTAGTTTACGGGAGTTTGGGGCTCAGCCCCAGCATTTT. This translates into CASSLREFGAQPQHF.